One T cell receptor (beta chain) is described in this entry. Its recognized antigen is unknown. The input lacks base qualities; no much larger clone sits a single base away. These data come from a study of identical twins (TCRdb year 2016). For the wider study: To test whether fetal clonotypes persist, the study used deep sequencing on TCR alpha and beta repertoires from monozygotic twins, unrelated adults of various ages, and cord blood. To rule out contamination, replicate twin experiments were performed at different times with different library preparation protocols. Points the paper makes about the study in general: Invariant T cells such as MAIT and iNKT could partly confound zero-insertion analyses, although diverse VJ usage argued against such confounding for most clonotypes. Compared with coincidental sharing between unrelated individuals, out-of-frame TCR alpha sequences shared between twins showed an excess of sequences with low generation probability. Fewer insertions were carried by abundant cord blood beta clonotypes, a similar but weaker trend appeared in young adult naive repertoires, and no such trend appeared in memory repertoires. In monozygotic twins, out-of-frame TCR alpha sharing was systematically underestimated by recombination models, although the models agreed with sharing between unrelated individuals. A weaker excess of twin sharing was found in beta out-of-frame sequences because the signal-to-noise ratio was lowered by fewer shared sequences. Because the same donors could not be followed over many years, conclusions were based on cross-sectional statistical analysis.

The germline V gene encodes CDR1 LGHDT and CDR2 YNNKEL (reference sequence). Taken from cysteine to phenylalanine, the CDR3 has 14 residues. The CDR3 DNA has 42 bases and is translated from base 1. V has 3 bases trimmed and J has 6 bases trimmed; junction bases matching no gene number 5. Every donor in the study was a healthy Caucasian. The library was produced with 5' RACE. The reads were generated on an Illumina HiSeq 2000. Template switching added a universal primer binding site, and the final cDNA carried a unique molecular identifier that allowed TCR cDNA molecules to be counted accurately. Specific primers in the conserved constant-segment region were used to synthesize first-strand cDNA for the TCR alpha and beta chains. To control for contamination, every cDNA library was double barcoded, receiving both a SMART-Mk sample barcode and Illumina barcodes. TruSeq adapter sequences and Illumina sample barcodes were added in two successive PCR steps. TCR alpha and beta cDNA libraries were sequenced on the Illumina HiSeq platform with custom primers. On the authors' methods: MiGEC processed the raw reads to extract unique molecular identifiers, while MiXCR was used to determine the CDR3 positions. Recombination models were inferred per individual with the repgenHMM and IGoR tools using an EM algorithm. The tcR package in R was used for shared clonotype analysis, with sharing normalized by the product of cloneset sizes. To study raw recombination free of thymic and clonal selection effects, out-of-frame nonproductive sequences were analyzed. The raw public reads went through TCRdb reprocessing: fastp at Q25, MiXCR clone calling, in-frame beta chains kept. Rows merge per CDR3 protein into single entries with the most common DNA and genes. The V and J calls, along with clone size, are taken from TCRdb and not from the paper's own processing. Here the sample has 1.5 million to 2 million distinct CDR3 sequences; around 29% occur a single time. Jointly, the top ten make up around 0.3% of the sample.

This sequence uses TRBV3-1 and TRBJ1-2, with TRBD1 identical over 9 junction bases. The receptor was derived from a newborn girl in good health. The sequencing sample was made of cord blood. The nucleotides read TGTGCCAGCAGCCACGGACAGGGGAAGAATGGCTACACCTTC. Its protein is CASSHGQGKNGYTF.